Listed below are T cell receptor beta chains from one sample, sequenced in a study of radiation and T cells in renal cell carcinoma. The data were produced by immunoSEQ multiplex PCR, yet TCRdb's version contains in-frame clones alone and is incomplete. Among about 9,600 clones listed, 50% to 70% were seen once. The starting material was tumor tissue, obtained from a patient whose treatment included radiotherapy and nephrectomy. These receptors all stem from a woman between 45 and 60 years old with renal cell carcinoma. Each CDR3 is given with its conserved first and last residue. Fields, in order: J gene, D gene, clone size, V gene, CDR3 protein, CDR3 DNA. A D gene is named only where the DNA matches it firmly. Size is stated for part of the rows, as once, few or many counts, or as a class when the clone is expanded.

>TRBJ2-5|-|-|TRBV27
CASSLFGWGLQETQYF
TGTGCCAGCAGTTTATTCGGGTGGGGGCTCCAAGAGACCCAGTACTTC
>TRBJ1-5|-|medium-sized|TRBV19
CASSIVPLNQPQHF
TGTGCCAGTAGTATAGTTCCACTCAATCAGCCCCAGCATTTT
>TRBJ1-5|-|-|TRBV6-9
CASSYWGQQLNQPQHF
TGTGCCAGCAGTTATTGGGGGCAACAACTCAATCAGCCCCAGCATTTT
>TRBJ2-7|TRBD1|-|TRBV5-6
CASSRAQGVMSYEQYF
TGTGCCAGCAGTCGAGCTCAGGGGGTAATGTCCTACGAGCAGTACTTC
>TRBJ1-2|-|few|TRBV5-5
CASSLSKSGGYTF
TGTGCCAGCAGCTTGAGTAAAAGTGGTGGCTACACCTTC
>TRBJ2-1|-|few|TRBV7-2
CASSLLWTVNEQFF
TGTGCCAGCAGCTTACTCTGGACCGTCAATGAGCAGTTCTTC
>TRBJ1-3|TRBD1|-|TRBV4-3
CASSQVSSGGFGNTIYF
TGCGCCAGCAGCCAAGTTAGTTCAGGGGGGTTTGGAAACACCATATATTTT
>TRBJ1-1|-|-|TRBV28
CASSYPAGMNTEAFF
TGTGCCAGCAGTTACCCAGCAGGAATGAACACTGAAGCTTTCTTT
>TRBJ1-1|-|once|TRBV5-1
CASSLEGGNTEAFF
TGCGCCAGCAGCTTGGAAGGTGGGAACACTGAAGCTTTCTTT
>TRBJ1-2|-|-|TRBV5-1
CASSSVAPDYGYTF
TGCGCCAGCAGCTCTGTAGCTCCTGACTATGGCTACACCTTC
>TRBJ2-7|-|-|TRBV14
CASSQGFATYEQYF
TGTGCCAGCAGCCAAGGGTTCGCAACCTACGAGCAGTACTTC
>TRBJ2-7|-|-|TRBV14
CASSHLTLNYEQYF
TGTGCCAGCAGCCACTTGACCCTGAACTACGAGCAGTACTTC
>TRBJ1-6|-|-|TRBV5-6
CASSGALQGNRGSPLHF
TGTGCCAGCAGCGGTGCCCTCCAAGGGAATCGCGGTTCACCCCTCCACTTT
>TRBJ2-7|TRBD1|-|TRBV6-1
CASSEFSTGGPYEQYF
TGTGCCAGCAGTGAATTTAGTACAGGGGGCCCCTACGAGCAGTACTTC
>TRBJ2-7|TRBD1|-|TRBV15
CATSRDRETGGSEQYF
TGTGCCACCAGCAGAGATCGAGAGACAGGGGGTTCCGAGCAGTACTTC
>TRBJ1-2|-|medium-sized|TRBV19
CATTRGVGNGYTF
TGTGCCACCACGAGGGGCGTGGGAAATGGCTACACCTTC
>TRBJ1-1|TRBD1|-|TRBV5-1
CASSKTGGNGDTEAFF
TGCGCCAGCAGCAAGACAGGGGGCAATGGGGACACTGAAGCTTTCTTT
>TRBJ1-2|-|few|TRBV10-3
CAISSDAELVGYTF
TGTGCCATCAGTTCAGACGCGGAATTGGTTGGCTACACCTTC
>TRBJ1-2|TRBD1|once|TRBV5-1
CASSGGTGGYGYTF
TGCGCCAGCAGCGGCGGGACAGGGGGCTATGGCTACACCTTC
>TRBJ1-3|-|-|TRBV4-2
CASSQDALSGNTIYF
TGTGCCAGCAGCCAAGATGCACTCTCTGGAAACACCATATATTTT
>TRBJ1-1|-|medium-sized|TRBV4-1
CASSQLLLKTGNTEAFF
TGCGCCAGCAGCCAACTATTACTGAAGACAGGTAACACTGAAGCTTTCTTT
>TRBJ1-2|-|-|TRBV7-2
CASSLEQEANYGYTF
TGTGCCAGCAGCTTAGAACAGGAGGCTAACTATGGCTACACCTTC
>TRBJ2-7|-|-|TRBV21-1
CASTPNTERVNEQYF
TGTGCCAGCACCCCGAACACGGAGAGGGTCAACGAGCAGTACTTC
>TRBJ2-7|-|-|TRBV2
CASSGDDYEQYF
TGTGCCAGCAGTGGGGATGACTACGAGCAATACTTC
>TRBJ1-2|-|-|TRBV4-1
CASSQVAGEGYTF
TGCGCCAGCAGCCAAGTGGCAGGGGAAGGCTACACCTTC
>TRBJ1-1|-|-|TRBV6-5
CASSYEGEAEAFF
TGTGCCAGCAGTTACGAAGGAGAGGCTGAAGCTTTCTTT
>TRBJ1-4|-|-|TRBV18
CASSPPGGGGEKLFF
TGTGCCAGCTCACCACCAGGCGGCGGAGGTGAAAAACTGTTTTTT
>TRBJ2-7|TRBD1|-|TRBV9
CASSADKGQTYEQYF
TGTGCCAGCAGCGCAGACAAGGGACAGACCTACGAGCAGTACTTC
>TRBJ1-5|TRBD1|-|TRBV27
CASSSSGGGEPQHF
TGTGCCAGCAGTTCGTCAGGGGGCGGAGAGCCCCAGCATTTT
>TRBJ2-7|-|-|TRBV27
CASKATGRNDEQYF
TGTGCCAGCAAAGCGACAGGGAGGAATGACGAGCAGTACTTC
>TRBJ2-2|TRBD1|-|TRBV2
CASRETDRVSGELFF
TGTGCCAGCAGGGAAACGGACAGGGTCTCGGGGGAGCTGTTTTTT
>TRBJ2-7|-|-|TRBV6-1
CASSEENLGRTFF
TGTGCCAGCAGTGAAGAAAACTTGGGACGGACCTTTTTC
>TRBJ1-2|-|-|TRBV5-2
CASSLSGGQSYGYTF
TGTGCCAGCAGCTTATCCGGGGGGCAGAGCTATGGCTACACCTTC
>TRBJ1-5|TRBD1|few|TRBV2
CASSKDRGNQPQHF
TGTGCCAGCAGCAAGGACAGGGGGAATCAGCCCCAGCATTTT
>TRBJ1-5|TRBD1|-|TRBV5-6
CASSSDRGSNQPQHF
TGTGCCAGCAGCTCCGACAGGGGGAGCAATCAGCCCCAGCATTTT
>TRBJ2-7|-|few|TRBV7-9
CASSFLSGEQYF
TGTGCCAGCAGCTTTTTAAGCGGCGAGCAGTACTTC
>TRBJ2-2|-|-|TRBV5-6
CASSLGGGNTGELFF
TGTGCCAGCAGCTTGGGAGGGGGGAACACCGGGGAGCTGTTTTTT
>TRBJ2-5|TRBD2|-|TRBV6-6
CASSYSTSFGETQYF
TGTGCCAGCAGTTACTCGACTAGCTTTGGAGAGACCCAGTACTTC
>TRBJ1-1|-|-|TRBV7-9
CASSLVGTSEAFF
TGTGCCAGCAGCTTAGTAGGGACAAGCGAAGCTTTCTTT
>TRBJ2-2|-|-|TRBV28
CAAMGSFNTGELFF
TGTGCCGCCATGGGCAGCTTCAACACCGGGGAGCTGTTTTTT
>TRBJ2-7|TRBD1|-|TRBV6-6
CASSLQGRREQYF
TGTGCCAGCAGTTTACAGGGGCGGCGCGAGCAGTACTTC
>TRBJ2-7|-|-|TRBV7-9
CASSKDVYEQYF
TGTGCCAGCAGTAAGGACGTATACGAGCAGTACTTC
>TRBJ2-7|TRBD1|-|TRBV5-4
CASSLGQTEQYF
TGTGCCAGCAGCCTGGGACAGACCGAGCAGTACTTC
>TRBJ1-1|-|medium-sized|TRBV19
CASSIKSTSSNTEAFF
TGTGCCAGTAGTATAAAGTCAACAAGCTCGAACACTGAAGCTTTCTTT
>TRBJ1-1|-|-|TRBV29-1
CSVQRGGNTEAFF
TGCAGCGTGCAAAGGGGGGGTAATACTGAAGCTTTCTTT
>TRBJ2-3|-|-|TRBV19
CASSHGRTDTQYF
TGTGCCAGTAGCCACGGACGGACGGATACGCAGTATTTT
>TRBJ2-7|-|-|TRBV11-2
CASSLRSVQGYEQYF
TGTGCCAGCAGCTTAAGGTCCGTACAGGGCTACGAGCAGTACTTC
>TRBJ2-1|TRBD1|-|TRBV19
CASSADREDEQFF
TGTGCCAGTAGTGCGGACAGGGAGGATGAGCAGTTCTTC
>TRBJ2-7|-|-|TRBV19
CASTPGTEPYEQYF
TGTGCCAGTACCCCCGGGACTGAACCCTACGAGCAGTACTTC
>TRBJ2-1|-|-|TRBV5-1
CASRQGPNNEQFF
TGCGCCAGCAGGCAGGGACCTAACAATGAGCAGTTCTTC